The TCR beta chain described here comes from a study of shared clonotypes between healthy human individuals. Concerning this clone itself: Its antigen is as yet unknown.

Some clones are missing from TCRdb's copy, which holds only in-frame ones; the method was immunoSEQ multiplex PCR. The repertoire holds some 2 million clones, with about 95% as singletons. The CDR3 is made up of 19 amino acids. The V segment lost 2 bases and the J segment 4 bases; nucleotides outside the gene matches: 18. Germline CDR1 reads KGHSH; CDR2 reads LQKENI. As defined, naive CD8 cells were CD45RO-negative and positively selected for CCR7, with terminally differentiated effector memory CD45RA+ cells excluded. Study-wide results and limits: Non-shared clonotypes displayed generation probabilities falling below those of clonotypes present in all four donors.

The sample was naive CD8+ T cells sorted from blood. This sequence joins TRBV18 and TRBJ2-3; 7 bases are shared with TRBD2. The receptor was isolated from a young man in good health. The CDR3 protein is CASSPSRRGSDNGPDTQYF. CDR3 nucleotide sequence: TGTGCCAGCTCACCAAGTCGGCGCGGGAGTGACAATGGCCCAGATACGCAGTATTTT.